This T cell receptor (beta chain) derives from a study of blood T cell repertoires in COVID-19. There are 17 residues in the CDR3. Germline trimming cut 5 bases from V and 4 bases from J; bases unmatched to any gene: 14. The germline gives CDR1 LGHNA, CDR2 YNFKEQ. TCRdb's table, derived via immunoSEQ multiplex PCR, lists solely in-frame clones and lacks some. The sample includes 120,000 to 150,000 clones, over 75% of them seen just once. The sequence was obtained from a woman between 55 and 75 years old with COVID-19, enrolled during active disease. The V and J genes are TRBV4-2 and TRBJ2-3; 8 nucleotides line up with TRBD2. Source material: peripheral blood. In DNA, the CDR3 is TGTGCCAGCAGCGCCGGTACCGGGGGGGTCGGGGCAGATACGCAGTATTTT. Encoded protein: CASSAGTGGVGADTQYF.